The 4 T cell receptor beta chains below were found in one sample sequenced in a study of T cell repertoires in cytomegalovirus infection. One entry per CDR3 protein, called by TCRdb with MiXCR from the reads. This sample yields 450,000 to 550,000 distinct CDR3 sequences, of which 40% to 50% are seen a single time; 40% to 50% belongs to the top ten. For these receptors, no antigen is known. The sample was cultured PBMCs, taken from culture after CMV antigen stimulation. Receptor source: a human donor in good health (CMV status not recorded). Some clones in this sample may be carry-over from other donors' samples.

The chain joins TRBV7-6 to TRBJ1-1; a possible D gene is TRBD1 (5 bases). The CDR3 consists of 16 residues. Germline V gene lookup returns CDR1 SGHVS and CDR2 FNYEAQ. Trimming removed 1 base at V and 0 bases at J, with 12 bases between. This CDR3 reads CASSLGWGVMNTEAFF. CDR3 DNA: TGTGCCAGCAGCTTAGGGTGGGGGGTGATGAACACTGAAGCTTTCTTT.

V and J are TRBV7-6 and TRBJ2-7; D is perhaps TRBD2 (5 bases). The length of the CDR3 is 14 residues. Trimming cost V 5 bases and J 3 bases, with 14 bases left between them. The germline V gene has CDR1 SGHVS and CDR2 FNYEAQ. CDR3 sequence (DNA): TGTGCCAGCAGCGTAGGAATTCGGGGCTACGAGCAGTACTTC. The encoded protein is CASSVGIRGYEQYF.

This clonotype has just a few counts. The chain combines TRBV12-3 or TRBV12-4 with TRBJ2-7, with 9 nucleotides matching TRBD2. V gave up 6 bases and J gave up 4 bases; unmatched junction bases: 7. This CDR3 is 14 amino acids long. The CDR3 sequence is CASSQLSGSYEQYF. CDR3 DNA: TGTGCCAGCAGCCAACTTAGCGGGAGTTACGAGCAGTACTTC.

The CDR3 coding sequence is TGTGCCATCAGTGAAGGTACAGAAGAGACCCAGTACTTC. Its translation is CAISEGTEETQYF. The chain couples TRBV10-3 to TRBJ2-5, with unresolved D. V lost 3 bases to trimming and J lost 3 bases, with 8 bases between them. The germline gives CDR1 ENHRY, CDR2 SYGVKD. The CDR3 is 13 residues long.